One sample yielded the 22 T cell receptor beta chains listed below, sequenced in a study of cytomegalovirus exposure and HLA in healthy donors listed by TCRdb under 2017. The library was prepared using the immunoSEQ multiplex PCR assay. The multiplex PCR relied on a mix of 60 forward primers for TCR Vbeta segments and 13 reverse primers for TCR Jbeta segments. In its TCRdb copy, this immuneACCESS table keeps in-frame sequences only and misses some clones. Where compared with another copy, unresolved V genes explain less than half of these, and the others have no known cause. The sample table records some 170,000 clones; 70% to 80% of these occur just once. Over 1.3% of the sample belongs to the ten largest clones. The material sequenced was PBMCs. The receptors stem from a man between 60 and 75 years old in good health and CMV-seronegative.

This chain connects TRBV11-3 to TRBJ2-3; perhaps TRBD2 as D (6 bases). The CDR3 consists of 14 residues. Trimming shortened V by 5 bases and J by 0 bases, and 9 bases separated the two germline ends. The V gene's germline CDR1 is SGHNT and CDR2 YENEEA. The CDR3 DNA reads TGTGCCAGCAGCCGTAGCGGAAGCACAGATACGCAGTATTTT. Protein sequence: CASSRSGSTDTQYF. The full variable domain, rest sourced from reference TRBV11-3 and TRBJ2-3, is EAGVVQSPRYKIIEKKQPVAFWCNPISGHNTLYWYLQNLGQGPELLIRYENEEAVDDSQLPKDRFSAERLKGVDSTLKIQPAELGDSAVYLCASSRSGSTDTQYFGPGTRLTVL.

This rearrangement joins TRBV15 to TRBJ2-2; D is unresolved. Trimming pared 0 bases from V and 6 bases from J, leaving 5 bases between. The CDR3 sequence is 13 residues long. The V gene's germline CDR1 is LNHNV and CDR2 YYDKDF (reference sequence). CDR3 amino acids: CATSRESAGELFF. The DNA for the CDR3 is TGTGCCACCAGCAGAGAATCGGCCGGGGAGCTGTTTTTT.

V usage is TRBV29-1 and J usage is TRBJ2-7; possibly TRBD1 for D (5 bases). This CDR3 has 13 amino acids. V was cut by 4 bases and J by 6 bases, with 16 bases left in between. Looked up from germline, CDR1 is SQVTM and CDR2 is ANQGSEA. CDR3 region: CSVGEWQGVEQYF. Written as DNA, the CDR3 is TGCAGCGTTGGAGAATGGCAGGGCGTCGAGCAGTACTTC.

The V call is TRBV9, the J call TRBJ2-7; the D gene is possibly TRBD1 (6 bases). This CDR3 contains 15 residues. Germline CDR1 SGDLS, CDR2 YYNGEE. Trimming removed 0 bases at V and 7 bases at J, with 17 bases between. CDR3 residues: CASSVVGTSSGEQYF. The CDR3 DNA is TGTGCCAGCAGCGTAGTCGGGACATCCTCCGGGGAGCAGTACTTC.

The chain employs TRBV18 and TRBJ2-1; possibly TRBD2 for D (5 bases). V was cut by 2 bases and J by 1 base, with 9 bases left in between. Germline lookup yields CDR1 KGHSH and CDR2 LQKENI. This CDR3 is built from 15 residues. The CDR3 nucleotides are TGTGCCAGCTCACCAATGCGACTATCCTACAATGAGCAGTTCTTC. Protein sequence: CASSPMRLSYNEQFF.

The chain employs TRBV6-5 and TRBJ2-5; 8 bases fit TRBD2. The J segment lost 3 bases and the V segment lost 4 bases, leaving 10 bases of the junction unmatched. There are 16 residues in the CDR3. Germline V gene sequence: CDR1 MNHEY, CDR2 SVGAGI. CDR3 bases: TGTGCCAGCAGTTTAAACGGGGGGGGAGTGAAAGAGACCCAGTACTTC. It yields the protein CASSLNGGGVKETQYF.

Concerning this clone: No DNA is shown, since the ends of the CDR3 on it are uncertain; the CDR3 is the one TCRdb lists. This rearrangement joins TRBV28 to TRBJ2-7; no DNA check was done on the table's D call, TRBD1. The CDR3 is 14 amino acids long, termini counted. In germline, CDR1 is MDHEN, CDR2 SYDVKM. CDR3 sequence: CASSSSTLGQGKYF.

This clone was detected only a few times. The J gene is TRBJ2-7, the V gene TRBV6-6, with 7 bases identical to TRBD2. The CDR3 covers 15 residues. Germline V gene lookup returns CDR1 MNHNY and CDR2 SVGAGI (reference sequence). Trimming removed 7 bases from V and 3 bases from J; junction bases left unmatched: 12. CDR3 DNA sequence: TGTGCCAGCACCAACTATCCGACTAGCCACTACGAGCAGTACTTC. Its translation is CASTNYPTSHYEQYF.

In its sample, this clone was seen a few times. The chain joins TRBV7-9 to TRBJ2-2, with D unresolved. The germline CDR1 and CDR2 sequences are SEHNR and FQNEAQ (reference sequence). CDR3 length equals 15 residues. The V end lost 3 bases, the J end lost 3 bases, and 11 bases lay between the germline ends. The CDR3 coding sequence is TGTGCCAGCAGCTTCGATTCACTATACACCGGGGAGCTGTTTTTT. It specifies CASSFDSLYTGELFF.

V is TRBV6-5 and J is TRBJ2-7; 10 bases align to TRBD2. There are 16 residues in the CDR3. Germline CDR1 MNHEY, CDR2 SVGAGI. Trimming took 4 bases from V and 4 from J; bases not matched to a gene: 10. The DNA of the CDR3 is TGTGCCAGCAGTTCCTTAGCGGGAGGAATTAGTTACGAGCAGTACTTC. As protein: CASSSLAGGISYEQYF.

The chain joins TRBV2 to TRBJ2-5, with 8 positions matching TRBD1. Germline trimming cut 3 bases from V and 5 bases from J; bases unmatched to any gene: 5. This CDR3 is 14 amino acids long. The germline CDR1 and CDR2 sequences are SNHLY and FYNNEI. The CDR3 nucleotides are TGTGCCAGCAGTGAGGCAGGGGGCGCGGAGACCCAGTACTTC. This sequence encodes CASSEAGGAETQYF.

The V gene is TRBV9, the J gene TRBJ1-2, with TRBD1 matching over 8 bases. Per the germline V gene, CDR1 is SGDLS and CDR2 is YYNGEE. The trim removed 4 bases at V and 8 bases at J, leaving 10 bases unmatched. The CDR3 is made up of 14 amino acids. CDR3 in amino acids: CASSNTGGQMGYTF. The CDR3 region has the DNA TGTGCCAGCAGCAACACAGGGGGGCAGATGGGCTACACCTTC.

The chain recombines TRBV19 with TRBJ2-2; D ambiguous. Germline loops: CDR1 LNHDA, CDR2 SQIVND (reference sequence). This CDR3 has 14 amino acids. The germline V and J ends were trimmed by 3 bases and 7 bases, with 12 bases remaining between them. CDR3 loop: CASSMTHLGGELFF. CDR3 coding DNA: TGTGCCAGTAGTATGACACACTTGGGCGGGGAGCTGTTTTTT.

The chain joins TRBV4-2 to TRBJ2-7, with 14 nucleotides matching TRBD2. This CDR3 contains 11 residues. From germline, CDR1 is LGHNA and CDR2 YNFKEQ. V trimming: 11 bases; J trimming: 12 bases; junction bases outside the gene matches: 6. The CDR3 DNA sequence: TGTGCCCTTGGGACTAGCGGGGGTTTGTACTTC. Its protein product is CALGTSGGLYF.

The chain carries TRBV29-1 and TRBJ2-7; 7 nucleotides agree with TRBD1. Germline V gene lookup returns CDR1 SQVTM and CDR2 ANQGSEA. The CDR3 loop spans 14 amino acids. V shed 2 bases and J 0 bases; nucleotides not matched to a gene: 4. The DNA for the CDR3 is TGCAGCGTTGAAAGGGACAGCGGCTCCTACGAGCAGTACTTC. This translates into CSVERDSGSYEQYF.

This clone was detected a few times. V usage is TRBV2 and J usage is TRBJ1-5; 7 nucleotides line up with TRBD1. J was trimmed by 1 base and V by 7 bases; bases with no gene match: 7. CDR3 size: 15 residues. Per the germline V gene, CDR1 is SNHLY and CDR2 is FYNNEI. CDR3 sequence reads: CASTREGGSNQPQHF. In DNA, the CDR3 is TGTGCCAGCACCAGGGAAGGGGGCAGCAATCAGCCCCAGCATTTT. Together with reference TRBV2 and TRBJ1-5, the CDR3 gives the full variable domain: EPEVTQTPSHQVTQMGQEVILRCVPISNHLYFYWYRQILGQKVEFLVSFYNNEISEKSEIFDDQFSVERPDGSNFTLKIRSTKLEDSAMYFCASTREGGSNQPQHFGDGTRLSIL.

V and J are TRBV4-2 and TRBJ1-1, with D perhaps matching TRBD1 (6 bases). V was clipped by 4 bases and J by 0 bases, with 12 bases between them. The CDR3 sequence is 15 residues long. Germline V gives CDR1 LGHNA, CDR2 YNFKEQ. The CDR3 DNA reads TGTGCCAGCAGCCCTATCGGACAGATGAACACTGAAGCTTTCTTT. Translated: CASSPIGQMNTEAFF.

The J gene is TRBJ1-4, the V gene TRBV20-1, with TRBD1 matching 9 bases. The CDR3 length is 11 residues. CDR1 and CDR2 (germline): DFQATT, SNEGSKA (reference sequence). V trimming: 5 bases; J trimming: 15 bases; junction bases outside the gene matches: 7. CDR3 nucleotides: TGCAGTGCTGGGGGGACAGGGAGAATGTTTTTT. This translates into CSAGGTGRMFF.

The chain joins TRBV9 to TRBJ2-1; D not resolved. The CDR3 runs 15 residues. The germline CDR1 and CDR2 sequences are SGDLS and YYNGEE. V was trimmed by 0 bases and J by 5 bases, leaving 12 bases between them. The CDR3 is CASSVADPGDNEQFF. The CDR3 DNA is TGTGCCAGCAGCGTAGCTGACCCAGGCGACAATGAGCAGTTCTTC.

The J gene is TRBJ2-7, the V gene TRBV10-1; the D gene is possibly TRBD2 (5 bases). V dropped 0 bases and J dropped 6 bases, with 12 bases sitting between them. The CDR3 consists of 14 residues. Per germline, CDR1 WNHNN and CDR2 SYGVQD (reference sequence). CDR3 protein: CASSESGLYSEQYF. The DNA for the CDR3 is TGCGCCAGCAGTGAGTCCGGACTGTACTCCGAGCAGTACTTC.

The chain combines TRBV7-2 with TRBJ2-1, with 15 bases fitting TRBD2. This CDR3 has 19 residues. Germline loops: CDR1 SGHTA, CDR2 FQGNSA. V lost 4 bases to trimming and J lost 3 bases; unmatched junction nucleotides: 10. In DNA, the CDR3 is TGTGCCAGCAGCTACGGCCTGGGACTAGCGGGAGGAATCTACAATGAGCAGTTCTTC. Translating it yields CASSYGLGLAGGIYNEQFF.

On this clone: The sample has other DNA sequences that encode this CDR3 too. This rearrangement joins TRBV9 to TRBJ2-5; 8 nucleotides align to TRBD2. CDR1 SGDLS and CDR2 YYNGEE come from the germline V gene. The CDR3 covers 13 residues. Trimming cost V 2 bases and J 4 bases; bases outside gene matches: 1. CDR3 nucleotide sequence: TGTGCCAGCAGCGTGGCGGGGGGAGAGACCCAGTACTTC. Protein product: CASSVAGGETQYF.